This entry concerns a single TCR beta chain. Original processing notes: Using reference gene primer amplification, nucleated cell counts were estimated. Only in-frame clones appear in the TCRdb table, and some are missing; sequencing was by immunoSEQ multiplex PCR. V and J calls and clone size are copied from that table; D and trimming were computed from the DNA. The table records 100,000 to 150,000 clones, about four fifths of them present only once. This sample was taken from a study of blood T cell repertoires in COVID-19. Background on the study: T cells, B-cell-depleted T cells, or PBMCs supplied cDNA or gDNA.

The sequencing sample was made of peripheral blood. This TCR was sampled from a man in his sixties with acute or convalescent COVID-19.

The CDR3 sequence is CASSEATDNYGYTF. The DNA for the CDR3 is TGTGCCAGCAGTGAGGCGACAGATAACTATGGCTACACCTTC. The chain has TRBV6-1 and TRBJ1-2; possible D gene TRBD1, 5 bases. Germline assignment: CDR1 MNHNS and CDR2 SASEGT. The CDR3 consists of 14 residues. The V end lost 3 bases, the J end lost 1 base, and 9 bases lay between the germline ends.